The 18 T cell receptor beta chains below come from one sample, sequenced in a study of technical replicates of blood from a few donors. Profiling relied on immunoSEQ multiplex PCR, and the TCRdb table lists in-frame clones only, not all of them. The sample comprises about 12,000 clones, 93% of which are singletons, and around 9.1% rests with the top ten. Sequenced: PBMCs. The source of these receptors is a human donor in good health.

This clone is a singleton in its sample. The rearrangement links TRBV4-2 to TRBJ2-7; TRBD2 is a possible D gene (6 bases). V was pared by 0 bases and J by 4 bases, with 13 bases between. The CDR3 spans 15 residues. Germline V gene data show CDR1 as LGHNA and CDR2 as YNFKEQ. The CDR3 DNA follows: TGTGCCAGCAGCCAAGAGGGCGCCGGGGGATACGAGCAGTACTTC. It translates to CASSQEGAGGYEQYF.

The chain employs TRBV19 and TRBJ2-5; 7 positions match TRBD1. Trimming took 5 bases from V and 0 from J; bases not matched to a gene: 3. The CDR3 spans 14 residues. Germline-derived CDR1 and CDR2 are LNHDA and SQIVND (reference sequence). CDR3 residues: CASSQTGDQETQYF. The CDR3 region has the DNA TGTGCCAGTAGTCAAACAGGGGACCAAGAGACCCAGTACTTC. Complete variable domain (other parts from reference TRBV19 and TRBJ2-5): DGGITQSPKYLFRKEGQNVTLSCEQNLNHDAMYWYRQDPGQGLRLIYYSQIVNDFQKGDIAEGYSVSREKKESFPLTVTSAQKNPTAFYLCASSQTGDQETQYFGPGTRLLVL.

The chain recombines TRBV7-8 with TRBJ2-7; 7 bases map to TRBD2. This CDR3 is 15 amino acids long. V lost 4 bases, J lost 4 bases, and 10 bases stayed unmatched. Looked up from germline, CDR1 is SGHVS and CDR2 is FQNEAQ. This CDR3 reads CASSSGLGGGYEQYF. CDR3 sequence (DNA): TGTGCCAGCAGCTCAGGACTAGGCGGTGGTTACGAGCAGTACTTC.

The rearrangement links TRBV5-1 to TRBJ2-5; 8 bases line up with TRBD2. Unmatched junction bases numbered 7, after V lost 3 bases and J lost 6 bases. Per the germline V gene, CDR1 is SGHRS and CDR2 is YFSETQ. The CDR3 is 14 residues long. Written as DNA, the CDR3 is TGCGCCAGCAGCTCCCCCGGGGGGGCACAGACCCAGTACTTC. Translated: CASSSPGGAQTQYF.

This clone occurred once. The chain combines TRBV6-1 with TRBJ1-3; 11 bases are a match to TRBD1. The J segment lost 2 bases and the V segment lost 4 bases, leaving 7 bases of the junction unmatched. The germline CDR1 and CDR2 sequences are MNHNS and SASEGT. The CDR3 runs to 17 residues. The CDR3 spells CASSVTLDRGPGNTIYF. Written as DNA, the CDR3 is TGTGCCAGCAGTGTTACTCTGGACAGGGGGCCTGGAAACACCATATATTTT.

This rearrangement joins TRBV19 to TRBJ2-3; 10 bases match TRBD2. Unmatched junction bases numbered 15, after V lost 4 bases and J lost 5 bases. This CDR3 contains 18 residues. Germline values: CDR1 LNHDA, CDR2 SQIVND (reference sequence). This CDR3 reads CASSNRLRGAGGKDTQYF. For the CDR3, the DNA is TGTGCCAGTAGTAATCGGCTAAGGGGAGCGGGAGGGAAAGATACGCAGTATTTT. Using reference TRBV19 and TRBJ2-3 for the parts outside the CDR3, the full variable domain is DGGITQSPKYLFRKEGQNVTLSCEQNLNHDAMYWYRQDPGQGLRLIYYSQIVNDFQKGDIAEGYSVSREKKESFPLTVTSAQKNPTAFYLCASSNRLRGAGGKDTQYFGPGTRLTVL.

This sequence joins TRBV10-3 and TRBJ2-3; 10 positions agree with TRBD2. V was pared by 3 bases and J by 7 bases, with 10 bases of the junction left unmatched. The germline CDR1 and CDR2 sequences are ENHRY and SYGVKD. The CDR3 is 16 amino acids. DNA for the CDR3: TGTGCCATCAGTGACGGGAGCGGGAGGGCCATGAATACGCAGTATTTT. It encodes CAISDGSGRAMNTQYF.

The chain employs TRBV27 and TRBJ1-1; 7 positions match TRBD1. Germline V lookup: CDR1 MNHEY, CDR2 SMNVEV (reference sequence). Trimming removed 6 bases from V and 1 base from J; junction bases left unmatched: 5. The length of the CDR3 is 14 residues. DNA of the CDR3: TGTGCCAGCAGCCGAGGACAGGAGAACACTGAAGCTTTCTTT. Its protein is CASSRGQENTEAFF.

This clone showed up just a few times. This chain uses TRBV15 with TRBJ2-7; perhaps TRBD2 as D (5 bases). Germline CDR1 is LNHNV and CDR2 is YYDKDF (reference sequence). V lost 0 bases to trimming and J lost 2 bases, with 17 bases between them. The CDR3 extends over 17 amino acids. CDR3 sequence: CATSRDRVGLVTYEQYF. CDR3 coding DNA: TGTGCCACCAGCAGAGATCGCGTTGGACTGGTTACCTACGAGCAGTACTTC.

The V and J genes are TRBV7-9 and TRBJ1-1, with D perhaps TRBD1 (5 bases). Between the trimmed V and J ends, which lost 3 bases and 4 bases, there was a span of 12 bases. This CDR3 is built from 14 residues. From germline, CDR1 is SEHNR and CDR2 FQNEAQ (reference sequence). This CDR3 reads CASSLVGGITEAFF. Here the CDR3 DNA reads TGTGCCAGCAGCTTGGTGGGGGGGATCACTGAAGCTTTCTTT.

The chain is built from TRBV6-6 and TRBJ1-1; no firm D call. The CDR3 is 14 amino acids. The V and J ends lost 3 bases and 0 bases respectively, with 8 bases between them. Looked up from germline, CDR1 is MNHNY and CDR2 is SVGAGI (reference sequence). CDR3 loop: CASSYLHMNTEAFF. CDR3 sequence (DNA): TGTGCCAGCAGTTATCTTCACATGAACACTGAAGCTTTCTTT.

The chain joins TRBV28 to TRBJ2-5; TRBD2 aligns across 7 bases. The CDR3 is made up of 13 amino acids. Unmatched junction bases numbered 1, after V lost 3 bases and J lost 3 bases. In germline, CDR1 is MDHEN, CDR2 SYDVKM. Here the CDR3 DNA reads TGTGCCAGCAGTTTTGGGGGGGAAGAGACCCAGTACTTC. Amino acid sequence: CASSFGGEETQYF.

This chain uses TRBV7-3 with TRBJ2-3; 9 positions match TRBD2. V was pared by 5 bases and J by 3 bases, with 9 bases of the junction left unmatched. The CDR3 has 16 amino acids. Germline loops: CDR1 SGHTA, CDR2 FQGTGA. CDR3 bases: TGTGCCAGCAGCGCCGGTAGCGGGAGAATGACAGATACGCAGTATTTT. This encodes CASSAGSGRMTDTQYF.

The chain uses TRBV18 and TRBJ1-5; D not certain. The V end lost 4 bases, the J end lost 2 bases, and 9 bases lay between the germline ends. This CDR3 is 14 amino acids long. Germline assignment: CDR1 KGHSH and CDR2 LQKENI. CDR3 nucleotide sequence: TGTGCCAGCTCACGGGCGTCCGGCAATCAGCCCCAGCATTTT. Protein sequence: CASSRASGNQPQHF.

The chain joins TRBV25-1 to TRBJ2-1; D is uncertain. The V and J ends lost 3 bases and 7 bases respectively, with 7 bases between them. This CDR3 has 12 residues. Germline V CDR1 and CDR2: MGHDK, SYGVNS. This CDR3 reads CASSDPGNEQFF. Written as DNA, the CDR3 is TGTGCCAGCAGTGATCCAGGAAATGAGCAGTTCTTC.

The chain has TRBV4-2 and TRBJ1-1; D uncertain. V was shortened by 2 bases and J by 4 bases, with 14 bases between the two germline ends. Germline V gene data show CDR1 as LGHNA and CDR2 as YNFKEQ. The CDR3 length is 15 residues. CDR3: CASSQSGELSTEAFF. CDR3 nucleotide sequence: TGTGCCAGCAGCCAAAGCGGGGAGCTTAGCACTGAAGCTTTCTTT.

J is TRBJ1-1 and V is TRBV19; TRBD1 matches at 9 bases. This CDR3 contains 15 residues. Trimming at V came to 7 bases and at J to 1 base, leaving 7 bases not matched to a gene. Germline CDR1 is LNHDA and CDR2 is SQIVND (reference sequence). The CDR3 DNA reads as TGTGCCAGTATCCCGCGACAGGGGGGGAACACTGAAGCTTTCTTT. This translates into CASIPRQGGNTEAFF.

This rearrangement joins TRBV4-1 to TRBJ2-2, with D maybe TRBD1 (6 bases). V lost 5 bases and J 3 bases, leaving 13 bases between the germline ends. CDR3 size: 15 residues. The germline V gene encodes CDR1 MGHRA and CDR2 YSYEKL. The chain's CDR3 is CASSYRELDTGELFF. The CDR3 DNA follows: TGCGCCAGCAGCTACAGGGAACTGGACACCGGGGAGCTGTTTTTT.